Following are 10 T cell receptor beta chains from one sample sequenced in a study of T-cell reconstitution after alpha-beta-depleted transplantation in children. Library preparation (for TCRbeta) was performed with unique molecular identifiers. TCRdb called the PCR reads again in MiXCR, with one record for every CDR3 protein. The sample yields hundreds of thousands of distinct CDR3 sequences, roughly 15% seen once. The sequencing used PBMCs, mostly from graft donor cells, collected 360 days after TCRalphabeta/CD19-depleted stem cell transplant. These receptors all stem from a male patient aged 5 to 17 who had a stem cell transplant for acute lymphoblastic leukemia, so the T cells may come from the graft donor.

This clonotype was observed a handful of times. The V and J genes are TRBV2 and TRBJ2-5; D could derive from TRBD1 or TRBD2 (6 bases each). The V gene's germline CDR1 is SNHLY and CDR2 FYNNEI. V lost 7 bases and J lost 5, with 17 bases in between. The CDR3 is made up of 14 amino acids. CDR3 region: CASTLGGRGETQYF. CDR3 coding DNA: TGTGCCAGCACGTTAGGGGGGCGAGGGGAGACCCAGTACTTC.

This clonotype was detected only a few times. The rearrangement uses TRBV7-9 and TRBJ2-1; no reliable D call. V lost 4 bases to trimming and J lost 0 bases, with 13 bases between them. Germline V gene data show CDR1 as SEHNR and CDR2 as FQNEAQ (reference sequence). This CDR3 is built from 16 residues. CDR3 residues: CASSSAPESSYNEQFF. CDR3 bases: TGTGCCAGCAGCTCGGCCCCAGAGAGCTCCTACAATGAGCAGTTCTTC.

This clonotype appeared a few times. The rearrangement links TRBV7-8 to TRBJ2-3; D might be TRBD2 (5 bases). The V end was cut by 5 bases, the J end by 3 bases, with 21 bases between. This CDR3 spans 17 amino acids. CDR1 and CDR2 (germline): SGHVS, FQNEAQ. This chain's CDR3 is CASSPRANPRRTDTQYF. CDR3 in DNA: TGTGCCAGCAGCCCTAGGGCAAACCCACGGAGGACAGATACGCAGTATTTT.

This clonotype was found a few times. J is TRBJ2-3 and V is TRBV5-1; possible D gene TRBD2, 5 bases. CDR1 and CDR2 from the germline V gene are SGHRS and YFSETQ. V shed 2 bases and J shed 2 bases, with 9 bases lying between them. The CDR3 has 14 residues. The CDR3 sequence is CASSFFGVTDTQYF. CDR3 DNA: TGCGCCAGCAGCTTTTTCGGGGTCACAGATACGCAGTATTTT.

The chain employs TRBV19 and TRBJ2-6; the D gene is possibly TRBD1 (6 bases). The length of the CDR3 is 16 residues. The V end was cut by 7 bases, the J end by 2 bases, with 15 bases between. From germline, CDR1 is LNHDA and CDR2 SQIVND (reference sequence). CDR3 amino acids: CASINREVAGANVLTF. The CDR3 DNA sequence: TGTGCCAGTATTAACAGGGAAGTTGCTGGGGCCAACGTCCTGACTTTC.

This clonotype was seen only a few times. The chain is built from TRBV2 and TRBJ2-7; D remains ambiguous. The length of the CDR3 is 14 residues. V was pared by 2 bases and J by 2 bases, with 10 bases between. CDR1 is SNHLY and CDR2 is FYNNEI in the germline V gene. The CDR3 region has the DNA TGTGCCAGCAGTGAAAAGATGGCAGCCTACGAGCAGTACTTC. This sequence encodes CASSEKMAAYEQYF. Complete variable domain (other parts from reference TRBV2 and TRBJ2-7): EPEVTQTPSHQVTQMGQEVILRCVPISNHLYFYWYRQILGQKVEFLVSFYNNEISEKSEIFDDQFSVERPDGSNFTLKIRSTKLEDSAMYFCASSEKMAAYEQYFGPGTRLTVT.

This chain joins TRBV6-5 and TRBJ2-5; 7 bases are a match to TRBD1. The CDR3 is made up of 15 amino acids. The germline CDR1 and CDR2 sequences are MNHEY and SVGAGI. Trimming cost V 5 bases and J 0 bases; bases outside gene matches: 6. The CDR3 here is CASSNRQGNQETQYF. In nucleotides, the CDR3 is TGTGCCAGCAGTAATCGACAGGGAAACCAAGAGACCCAGTACTTC.

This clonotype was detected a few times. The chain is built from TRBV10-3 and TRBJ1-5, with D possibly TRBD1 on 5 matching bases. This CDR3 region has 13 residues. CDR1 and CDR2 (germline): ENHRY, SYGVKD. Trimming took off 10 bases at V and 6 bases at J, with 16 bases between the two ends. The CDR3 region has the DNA TGTGCCAGCGCCGGGGGAGCGAGTCAGCCCCAGCATTTT. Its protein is CASAGGASQPQHF.

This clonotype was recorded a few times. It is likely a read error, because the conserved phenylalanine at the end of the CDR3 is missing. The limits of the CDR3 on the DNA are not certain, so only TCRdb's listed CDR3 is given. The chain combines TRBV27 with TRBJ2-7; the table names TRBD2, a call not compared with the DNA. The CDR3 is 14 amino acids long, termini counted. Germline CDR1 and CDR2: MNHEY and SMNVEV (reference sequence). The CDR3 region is CASSPLPFGLGLSL.

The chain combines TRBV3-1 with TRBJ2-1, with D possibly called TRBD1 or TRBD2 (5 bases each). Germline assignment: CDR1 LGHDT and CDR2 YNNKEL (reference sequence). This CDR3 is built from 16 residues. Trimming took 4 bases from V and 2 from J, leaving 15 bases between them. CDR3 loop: CASSPLRDGPYNEQFF. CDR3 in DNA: TGTGCCAGCAGCCCGCTCCGGGACGGACCCTACAATGAGCAGTTCTTC.